A single T cell receptor (beta chain) is shown here with its context. This entry comes from a study of blood T cell repertoires in COVID-19. The CDR3 has 17 amino acids. Trimming cost V 3 bases and J 0 bases; bases outside gene matches: 10. CDR1 and CDR2 from the germline V gene are SGHNT and YYREEE (reference sequence). The data were produced by immunoSEQ multiplex PCR, yet TCRdb's version contains in-frame clones alone and is incomplete. The profile covers approximately 290,000 clones, with 70% to 90% appearing a single time and 3.5% to 5.5% taken by the ten largest. The specimen sequenced was PBMCs or T cells enriched from blood (not recorded which). J is TRBJ2-7 and V is TRBV5-4, with TRBD2 identical over 9 bases. The clonotype comes from a woman aged 25 to 39 who had recovered from COVID-19. The chain's CDR3 is CASSSLDSGRSSYEQYF. In nucleotides, the CDR3 is TGTGCCAGCAGCTCCTTAGACAGCGGGAGGAGCTCCTACGAGCAGTACTTC.